This T cell receptor (beta chain) is drawn from a study of CD8 T cells in ankylosing spondylitis. Details on this clonotype: What it binds is unknown.

It was by quantitative 5'-RACE with molecular barcodes that TCR beta libraries were made. TCRdb redid the calling of the 5' RACE reads with MiXCR, one entry per CDR3 protein. The table records 670,000 or so distinct CDR3 sequences, 19% of them present only once. The study, taken as a whole, reports: Characteristic of ankylosing spondylitis blood, it appeared, was a TCR beta motif comprising 7 to 9 highly homologous variants. Prior literature has documented some motif variants in synovial fluid and blood from reactive arthritis. Disease-linked clones bore a CD8+ phenotype, appearing relatively rarely in peripheral blood. The authors reported significant enrichment of disease-linked clones in matched ankylosing spondylitis synovial fluid.

Germline trimming cut 5 bases from V and 6 bases from J; bases unmatched to any gene: 9. This CDR3 has 16 residues. Germline CDR1 SGHTA, CDR2 FQGNSA. The chain carries TRBV7-2 and TRBJ2-4, with TRBD2 identical over 11 bases. The source material was blood, either unsorted or a sorted T cell fraction (not recorded which). The TCR sequence derives from a male donor with ankylosing spondylitis. The CDR3 sequence: CASSPLDSGRGNIQYF. The CDR3 nucleotides are TGTGCCAGCAGCCCTCTAGATAGCGGGAGGGGAAACATTCAGTACTTC.